This TCR beta chain comes out of a study of control samples from healthy donors and cancer patients. V was clipped by 4 bases and J by 6 bases; unmatched bases: 12. The CDR3 runs to 15 residues. The germline CDR1 and CDR2 sequences are KGHSH and LQKENI. The assay was immunoSEQ multiplex PCR, and TCRdb's table has in-frame clones only and misses some. The repertoire holds about 410,000 clones, with around nine tenths as singletons. The receptor was isolated from a man aged 40-49 years with head and neck cancer. Sample: PBMCs. The chain couples TRBV18 to TRBJ2-7, with 7 bases fitting TRBD2. The DNA of the CDR3 is TGTGCCAGCTCACAAAACCCCGGGGGGTCGCGCGAGCAGTACTTC. Protein product: CASSQNPGGSREQYF. The whole variable domain, remainder taken from reference TRBV18 and TRBJ2-7, is NAGVMQNPRHLVRRRGQEARLRCSPMKGHSHVYWYRQLPEEGLKFMVYLQKENIIDESGMPKERFSAEFPKEGPSILRIQQVVRGDSAAYFCASSQNPGGSREQYFGPGTRLTVT.